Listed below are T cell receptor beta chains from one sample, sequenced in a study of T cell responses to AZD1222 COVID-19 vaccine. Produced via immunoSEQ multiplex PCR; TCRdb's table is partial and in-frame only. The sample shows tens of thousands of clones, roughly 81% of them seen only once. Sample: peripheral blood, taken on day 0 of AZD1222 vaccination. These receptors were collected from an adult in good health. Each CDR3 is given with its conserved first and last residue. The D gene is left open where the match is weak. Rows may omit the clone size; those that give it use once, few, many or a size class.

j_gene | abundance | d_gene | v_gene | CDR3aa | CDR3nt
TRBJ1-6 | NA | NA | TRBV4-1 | CASSQVVSYNSPLHF | TGCGCCAGCAGCCAAGTCGTCTCCTATAATTCACCCCTCCACTTT
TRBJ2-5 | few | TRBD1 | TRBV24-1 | CATSDTRQGVQETQYF | TGTGCCACCAGTGATACCCGACAGGGAGTCCAAGAGACCCAGTACTTC
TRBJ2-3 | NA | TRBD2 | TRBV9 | CASSPRASGTDTQYF | TGTGCCAGCAGCCCCCGGGCTAGCGGGACAGATACGCAGTATTTT
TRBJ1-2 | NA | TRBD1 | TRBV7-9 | CASSPDRGYGYTF | TGTGCCAGCAGCCCTGACAGGGGCTATGGCTACACCTTC
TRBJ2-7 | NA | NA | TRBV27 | CASSLSGTSPYEQYF | TGTGCCAGCAGTTTATCTGGGACATCCCCCTACGAGCAGTACTTC
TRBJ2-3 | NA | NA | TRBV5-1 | CASSATGRTDTQYF | TGCGCCAGCAGCGCAACAGGGAGGACAGATACGCAGTATTTT
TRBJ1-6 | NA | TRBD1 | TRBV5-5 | CASSWGQGINSPLHF | TGTGCCAGCAGCTGGGGACAGGGTATTAATTCACCCCTCCACTTT
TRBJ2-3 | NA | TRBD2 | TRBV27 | CASSSKVGGGRTDTQYF | TGTGCCAGCAGTTCCAAGGTCGGCGGGGGGCGCACAGATACGCAGTATTTT
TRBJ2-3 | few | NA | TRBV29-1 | CSAVLGAPDTQYF | TGCAGCGCCGTGCTGGGCGCGCCAGATACGCAGTATTTT
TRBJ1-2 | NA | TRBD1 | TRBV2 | CASSPQGGIYGYTF | TGTGCCAGCAGTCCGCAAGGGGGCATCTATGGCTACACCTTC
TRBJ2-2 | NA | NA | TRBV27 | CASKLYSNTGELFF | TGTGCCAGCAAGCTTTACTCGAACACCGGGGAGCTGTTTTTT
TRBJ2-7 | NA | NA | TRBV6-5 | CASTGTFLTYEQYF | TGTGCCAGCACAGGGACCTTCCTGACCTACGAGCAGTACTTC
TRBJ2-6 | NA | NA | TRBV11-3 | CASSKSGANVLTF | TGTGCCAGCAGTAAATCTGGGGCCAACGTCCTGACTTTC
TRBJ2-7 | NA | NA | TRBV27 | CATHRGGGSYEQYF | TGTGCCACCCACCGGGGAGGGGGGTCCTACGAGCAGTACTTC
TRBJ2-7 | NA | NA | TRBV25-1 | CASSEYFAGWDEQYF | TGTGCCAGCAGTGAATATTTCGCAGGGTGGGACGAGCAGTACTTC
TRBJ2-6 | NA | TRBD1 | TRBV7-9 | CASRHTGAGANVLTF | TGTGCCAGCAGGCACACAGGGGCTGGGGCCAACGTCCTGACTTTC